This is a list of T cell receptor beta chains from one sample in a study of blood T cell repertoires in COVID-19. The repertoire was sequenced with immunoSEQ multiplex PCR; TCRdb's copy has only in-frame clones and lacks some. The sample contains around 270,000 clones, about 85% of which appear only once. The sample consisted of peripheral blood. These receptors came from a human donor with COVID-19, enrolled during active disease. The donor label of this sample is uncertain. CDR3s include the opening cysteine and the closing phenylalanine or tryptophan. A D gene is named only where the DNA matches it firmly. Clone size is stated in some rows and not others, as once, few, many or a class when expanded.

j_call cdr3_length clone_size v_call d_call cdr3_nt cdr3_aa
TRBJ2-1 14 - TRBV28 TRBD1 TGTGCCAGCAGTGGGCAGGGGGCGGGAAATGAGCAGTTCTTC CASSGQGAGNEQFF
TRBJ2-3 16 - TRBV4-3 TRBD2 TGCGCCAGCAGCCAAGCGGCGGGAGGGAGCACAGATACGCAGTATTTT CASSQAAGGSTDTQYF
TRBJ1-4 15 once TRBV27 TRBD1 TGTGCCAGCAGTTTTTATTCCAGGGGGGATGAAAAACTGTTTTTT CASSFYSRGDEKLFF
TRBJ2-1 15 - TRBV19 TRBD1 TGTGCCAGTAGTCAACAGGACAGGGGGGACAATGAGCAGTTCTTC CASSQQDRGDNEQFF
TRBJ1-1 13 - TRBV2 - TGTGCCAGCCTTTCAGCCGGGGGCACTGAAGCTTTCTTT CASLSAGGTEAFF
TRBJ1-5 16 - TRBV7-2 TRBD1 TGTGCCAGCAGCTTAGTTGGTCAGGGGGCAGGTCAGCCCCAGCATTTT CASSLVGQGAGQPQHF
TRBJ1-2 14 - TRBV2 - TGTGCCAGCAGAACGGACAGCAGAAAGGGAGGCTACACCTTC CASRTDSRKGGYTF
TRBJ2-1 15 - TRBV28 - TGTGCCAGCAGTCTCGGAGTTGTGGGCTACAATGAGCAGTTCTTC CASSLGVVGYNEQFF
TRBJ1-5 16 - TRBV4-1 TRBD1 TGCGCCAGCAGCCAAGGAGCAGGGGGCTACAGTCAGCCCCAGCATTTT CASSQGAGGYSQPQHF
TRBJ2-1 19 - TRBV27 TRBD2 TGTGCCAGCAAGGGACTAGCGGGAGATTTGGTTGGGACCTACAATGAGCAGTTCTTC CASKGLAGDLVGTYNEQFF
TRBJ1-5 14 - TRBV27 TRBD1 TGTGCCAGCAGCCGGACAGGGGACAATCAGCCCCAGCATTTT CASSRTGDNQPQHF
TRBJ2-1 14 - TRBV29-1 TRBD1 TGCAGCGTTGCCGTACAGGGACAGTACAATGAGCAGTTCTTC CSVAVQGQYNEQFF
TRBJ2-1 18 - TRBV7-3 TRBD2 TGTGCCAGCAGCTTAGTTCCGACTAGCGGGAGGGCCGTAAATGAGCAGTTCTTC CASSLVPTSGRAVNEQFF
TRBJ2-2 16 - TRBV19 TRBD1 TGTGCCACGAACTGGGGACAGGGGGTTGAGGCCGGGGAGCTGTTTTTT CATNWGQGVEAGELFF
TRBJ1-6 15 - TRBV5-4 TRBD1 TGTGCCAGCACTCGACAGGGCTTAGATAATTCACCCCTCCACTTT CASTRQGLDNSPLHF
TRBJ2-7 16 - TRBV18 TRBD1 TGTGCCAGCTCACCACGGGCGGGACAGGGGGCGGTCGAGCAGTACTTC CASSPRAGQGAVEQYF
TRBJ1-2 13 - TRBV12-3/TRBV12-4 TRBD1 TGTGCCCTGACAGGACAGGGGGCAGGAGGCTACACCTTC CALTGQGAGGYTF
TRBJ1-6 16 - TRBV19 - TGTGCCAGTAGTATGAGGGCCGGCCAGCTTAATTCACCCCTCCACTTT CASSMRAGQLNSPLHF
TRBJ2-5 13 - TRBV19 TRBD2 TGTGCCAGTAGTATAGATCCCCGGGAGGCCCAGTACTTC CASSIDPREAQYF
TRBJ2-3 15 - TRBV5-4 TRBD2 TGTGCCAGCAGCTTGGTTAGCGGGAGTCAAGATACGCAGTATTTT CASSLVSGSQDTQYF
TRBJ2-7 12 - TRBV7-3 - TGTGCCAGCAGCTTCGGCAGGGGCGAGCAGTACTTC CASSFGRGEQYF
TRBJ2-3 15 - TRBV11-2 TRBD2 TGTGCCGCCGCTAGCGGGAGGGCCGGCACAGATACGCAGTATTTT CAAASGRAGTDTQYF
TRBJ1-5 15 - TRBV10-3 - TGTGCCATCAGTGAGTCGACCGAGGTAGGACAGCCCCAGCATTTT CAISESTEVGQPQHF
TRBJ2-5 14 - TRBV9 - TGTGCCAGCAGCGTAGGTTCACTACAAGAGACCCAGTACTTC CASSVGSLQETQYF
TRBJ1-5 14 - TRBV27 - TGTGCCAGCAGCTCACAGGGCCCCAGGCAGCCCCAGCATTTT CASSSQGPRQPQHF
TRBJ2-2 18 - TRBV7-3 - TGTGCCAGCAGCTTAAGGGTCGCGTCAGACCGAGGTACCGGGGAGCTGTTTTTT CASSLRVASDRGTGELFF
TRBJ1-1 16 - TRBV9 - TGTGCCAGCTCTCGCGGGGCGGACTCGGGGAACACTGAAGCTTTCTTT CASSRGADSGNTEAFF
TRBJ1-2 15 - TRBV5-1 - TGCGCCAGCAGCTTGGTTTCCACCGGAGACTATGGCTACACCTTC CASSLVSTGDYGYTF
TRBJ2-2 16 - TRBV25-1 - TGTGCCAGCAGTGAATTTGGACAAGGGTCCACCGGGGAGCTGTTTTTT CASSEFGQGSTGELFF
TRBJ2-1 18 - TRBV3-1/TRBV3-2 TRBD2 TGTGCCAGCAGCCAAGGCGTTGGTAGCGGGAGTGGTTGGGATGAGCAGTTCTTC CASSQGVGSGSGWDEQFF
TRBJ2-1 17 - TRBV5-1 - TGCGCCAGCAGCTTGTCGGCTCCCGAGGGCTCCTACAATGAGCAGTTCTTC CASSLSAPEGSYNEQFF
TRBJ2-1 14 - TRBV11-2 - TGTGCCAGCAGCTTAGCGGGGTCATACAATGAGCAGTTCTTC CASSLAGSYNEQFF
TRBJ1-3 13 - TRBV11-2 - TGTGCCAGCAGCCCCAGTCCGAGAAACACCATATATTTT CASSPSPRNTIYF
TRBJ1-6 16 - TRBV28 TRBD1 TGTGCCAGCAGTTTAGGCCAGGGGGCCGGGGATTCACCCCTCCACTTT CASSLGQGAGDSPLHF
TRBJ2-3 16 - TRBV9 TRBD2 TGTGCCAGCAGCGTAGAAGATTTGGCGGGAGTATCCCCCCAGTATTTT CASSVEDLAGVSPQYF
TRBJ2-4 15 - TRBV5-4 - TGTGCCAGCAGGGACCCCCAGGGGGCCAAAAACATTCAGTACTTC CASRDPQGAKNIQYF
TRBJ2-3 15 - TRBV21-1 - TGTGCCAGCAGCAAACTCCTAGCGGGGGGCGATACGCAGTATTTT CASSKLLAGGDTQYF
TRBJ2-7 16 - TRBV5-1 TRBD2 TGCGCCAGCAGCTTGTATGCGGGGGGGTCCTCCTACGAGCAGTACTTC CASSLYAGGSSYEQYF
TRBJ1-3 16 - TRBV28 TRBD1 TGTGCCAGCTACGGGACAGGACTAACCTCTGGAAACACCATATATTTT CASYGTGLTSGNTIYF
TRBJ2-1 16 - TRBV19 - TGTGCCAGTACTCGCCGTGGGGGGAGCTCCTACAATGAGCAGTTCTTC CASTRRGGSSYNEQFF
TRBJ2-7 12 - TRBV28 - TGTGCCAGCACCAGTGGCATCTACGAGCAGTACTTC CASTSGIYEQYF
TRBJ1-1 14 - TRBV15 - TGTGCCACCAGCAGAGATTGGGGGCGGCCTGAAGCTTTCTTT CATSRDWGRPEAFF
TRBJ2-1 16 - TRBV5-1 TRBD2 TGCGCCAGCGGGAAAACGGGACTAGCGGGGAACAATGAGCAGTTCTTC CASGKTGLAGNNEQFF
TRBJ1-3 16 - TRBV5-1 - TGCGCCAGCAGCTTTGGAGACAGTACCTCTGGAAACACCATATATTTT CASSFGDSTSGNTIYF
TRBJ1-5 17 - TRBV19 TRBD1 TGTGCCAGTAGTTCAAATTCCGGGACAGGGTATCGACAGCCCCAGCATTTT CASSSNSGTGYRQPQHF
TRBJ1-1 13 - TRBV6-2/TRBV6-3 TRBD1 TGTGCCAGCAGTCGGCCGGGACAGGGTGAAGCTTTCTTT CASSRPGQGEAFF
TRBJ1-5 16 - TRBV5-5 - TGTGCCAGCAGGTTGTGGGTGCAGGGGAAGTTTCAGCCCCAGCATTTT CASRLWVQGKFQPQHF
TRBJ2-1 14 - TRBV11-2 - TGTGCCAGCAGCTTAGGGTCCCCCGGCGGGGAGCAGTTCTTC CASSLGSPGGEQFF
TRBJ2-7 15 - TRBV11-2 TRBD1 TGTGCCAGCAGCTTAGGTACAGGGGGTAGCTACGAGCAGTACTTC CASSLGTGGSYEQYF
TRBJ1-4 16 - TRBV28 - TGTGCCAGCAGTTTCTCCGGGGGGTGGGCTAATGAAAAACTGTTTTTT CASSFSGGWANEKLFF
TRBJ1-1 15 - TRBV28 TRBD1 TGTGCCATCGTACGGGACAGGGGGGGGAACACTGAAGCTTTCTTT CAIVRDRGGNTEAFF
TRBJ2-5 16 - TRBV28 TRBD2 TGTGCCAGCAGTTTGAGGACTAGCGGGAGGGCGGAGACCCAGTACTTC CASSLRTSGRAETQYF
TRBJ1-2 13 once TRBV5-6 - TGTGCCAGCAGCTATGACAGGAACTATGGCTACACCTTC CASSYDRNYGYTF